The TCR beta chain described here comes from a study of graft-versus-host responses after intestinal transplantation. Study details: Every one of the recipients received anti-thymocyte globulin induction and afterwards took tacrolimus and steroids for around 3 years.

Profiled with immunoSEQ multiplex PCR; TCRdb holds only in-frame clones, not every one. Of about 38,000 clones in the sample, roughly four fifths were seen once. This CDR3 contains 17 residues. Trimming at V came to 1 base and at J to 7 bases, leaving 15 bases not matched to a gene. Germline V gene sequence: CDR1 SEHNR, CDR2 FQNEAQ (reference sequence). On this clone: Its antigen is not identified.

General observations from the study: GvH clones surfaced in recipient marrow, some emerging earlier in ileum or blood. GvH clone levels peaked in circulation, and this peak was associated with early post-transplant HvG declines. Patients with graft-donor T cell macrochimerism had high graft-versus-host to host-versus-graft clonal ratios in allografts.

The clonotype was recovered from a human patient who received an intestinal transplant, so some T cells may come from the graft donor. This rearrangement joins TRBV7-9 to TRBJ2-7, with 8 positions matching TRBD1. This material consisted of PBMCs, taken about 1,000 days after transplant. CDR3 in DNA: TGTGCCAGCAGCTTAGGGTTTTCCGGACAGGGTATGAGGGAGCAGTACTTC. Protein product: CASSLGFSGQGMREQYF.